The following is a T cell receptor (beta chain) sequence with its context. The antigen it binds to is not known. No clone much larger than this one lies a single base away; base qualities are absent. A distance of 11 bases separates the germline ends of V and J, which lose 4 bases and 0 bases respectively. Looking up the germline V gene (reference sequence) yields CDR1 LNHDA and CDR2 SQIVND. Counted from cysteine to phenylalanine, this CDR3 has 15 amino acids. CDR3 DNA only is kept here, 45 bases in frame from base 1. The CDR3 regions of human TCRbeta chains were analyzed by immunosequencing. As for how the authors treated the data: Repertoire TCRs were matched against a reference library of SARS-CoV-2-specific TCRs generated with the MIRA antigen-specificity platform. Breadth was defined as the fraction of unique TCRs that were SARS-CoV-2-associated. Depth was defined as the fraction of total T cells that were SARS-CoV-2-associated. Each spike-specific TCR was assigned to its reactive spike region and to a CD4 or CD8 class using the MIRA data. Log10-transformed breadth and depth values were compared by one-way ANOVA with Sidak's multiple comparisons tests. The table was pulled from immuneACCESS by TCRdb, which kept in-frame rearrangements only. Such tables lose some clones; where checked, under half of the loss comes from unresolved V genes, and the rest has no known cause. V, J and clone size reflect that table, while D and trimming were determined from the DNA. Across this sample there are around 160,000 clones, with about 90% seen only once. The ten largest account for approximately 1.1% of the sample.

This specimen comes from a study of T cell responses to AZD1222 COVID-19 vaccine (dated by TCRdb to about 2021). At the level of the whole study: A total of more than 230 trial participants underwent TCR sequencing, of whom 200 to 220 had received two doses of AZD1222 and 26 had received two doses of the MenACWY control vaccine. Trial participants were enrolled by age into subgroups of 18-55, 56-69 and 70-plus years, and around 150, 29 and 61 TCR-sequenced participants, respectively, were included in these subgroups.

General conclusions and limits of the study: Participants were mostly white British and included more females than males, and it was suggested by the authors that clonal diversity may have been underestimated. Because no samples from the day 14 peak response were available, repertoires could be characterized only after the peak T cell response. After two AZD1222 doses, spike-specific TCR breadth and depth were significantly higher than at day 0 and than in MenACWY recipients. Nearly half of unique spike-specific TCRs reportedly recognized epitopes outside regions mutated in the B.1.351 and B.1.1.7 variants. The vaccine-associated CD4 TCRs covered the entire spike protein, and the dominant responses fell in regions 160-218 and 743-854. In the small 56-69-year group, the increase in depth fell short of significance, most likely because of low power. Conclusions about previously exposed vaccinees are limited because only six or seven AZD1222 recipients were SARS-CoV-2 seropositive at baseline.

Per the publication, the time point label means: about 28 days (+/-7) after the second vaccine dose. AZD1222 recipients whose second dose came at about 4 weeks and those whose second dose came at about 12 weeks were combined into one group, since spike-specific TCR depth and breadth did not differ between the two schedules. Vaccinee samples came from UK trials COV001 and COV002, including a single-blind randomized controlled phase 2/3 trial of AZD1222 (ChAdOx1 nCoV-19) in healthy adults. For TCRbeta chain sequencing, PBMC samples were collected from trial participants at day 0 and at day 28 after the second dose.

The sequencing used peripheral blood, collected 28 days after the second AZD1222 dose. The rearrangement combines TRBV19 with TRBJ2-3, with the D call perhaps TRBD1 or TRBD2, as 7 bases match in each case. This sequence originates from an adult who received the AZD1222 COVID-19 vaccine. CDR3 reads: CASSTRGGSTDTQYF. The DNA sequence is as follows: TGTGCCAGTAGTACCAGGGGGGGAAGCACAGATACGCAGTATTTT.